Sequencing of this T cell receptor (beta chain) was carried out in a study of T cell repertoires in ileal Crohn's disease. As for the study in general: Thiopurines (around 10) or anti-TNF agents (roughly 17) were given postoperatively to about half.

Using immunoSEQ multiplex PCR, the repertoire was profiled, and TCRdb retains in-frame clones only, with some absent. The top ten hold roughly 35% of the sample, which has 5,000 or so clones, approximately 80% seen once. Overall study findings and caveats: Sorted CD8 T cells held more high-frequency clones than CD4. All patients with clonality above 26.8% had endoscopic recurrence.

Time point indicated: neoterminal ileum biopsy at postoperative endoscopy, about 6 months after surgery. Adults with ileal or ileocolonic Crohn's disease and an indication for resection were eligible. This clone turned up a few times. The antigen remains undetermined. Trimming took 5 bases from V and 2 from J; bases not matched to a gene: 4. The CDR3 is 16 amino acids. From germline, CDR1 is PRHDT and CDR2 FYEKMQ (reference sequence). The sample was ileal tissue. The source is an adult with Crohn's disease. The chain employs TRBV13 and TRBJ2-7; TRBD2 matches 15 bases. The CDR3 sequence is CASSAGLAGGAYEQYF. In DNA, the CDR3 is TGTGCCAGCAGCGCGGGACTAGCGGGGGGCGCCTACGAGCAGTACTTC.